The 19 T cell receptor beta chains below come from one sample, sequenced in a study of CD4+ T cells in melanoma. TCRdb's table, derived via immunoSEQ multiplex PCR, lists solely in-frame clones and lacks some. Seen here are about 13,000 clones, around 68% observed once, and the top ten hold about a sixth. What was sequenced was cells from a culture (not recorded whether cultured in vitro). Receptor source: a human donor with melanoma.

The sample holds one count of this clone. This rearrangement joins TRBV6-5 to TRBJ1-2, with D possibly TRBD1 on 5 matching bases. Trimming stripped 5 bases from V and 5 bases from J, with 15 bases between. Germline assignment: CDR1 MNHEY and CDR2 SVGAGI. The CDR3 sequence is 14 residues long. The CDR3 DNA reads TGTGCCAGCAGTGACCCAGGGAAAAGGTATGGCTACACCTTC. Translated, it gives CASSDPGKRYGYTF.

The rearrangement uses TRBV11-2 and TRBJ2-7; 7 nucleotides agree with TRBD2. The CDR3 covers 17 residues. V dropped 2 bases and J dropped 3; count of bases not matched to a gene: 13. The germline V gene encodes CDR1 SGHAT and CDR2 FQNNGV. CDR3: CASSLRAGELYHYEQYF. In nucleotides, the CDR3 is TGTGCCAGCAGCTTAAGGGCGGGGGAATTATATCACTACGAGCAGTACTTC.

The chain uses TRBV5-1 and TRBJ1-3, with TRBD1 identical over 7 bases. The germline V gene encodes CDR1 SGHRS and CDR2 YFSETQ. The CDR3 is 16 residues long. V was clipped by 4 bases and J by 2 bases; unmatched bases: 9. The CDR3 protein is CASSGTGDQPGNTIYF. The DNA for the CDR3 is TGCGCCAGCAGCGGAACAGGGGACCAGCCTGGAAACACCATATATTTT.

This clone has a single count. The V and J genes are TRBV5-1 and TRBJ2-7; possibly TRBD1 for D (6 bases). Looked up from germline, CDR1 is SGHRS and CDR2 is YFSETQ. V gave up 4 bases and J gave up 1 base, with 12 bases separating them. This CDR3 has 14 amino acids. Here the CDR3 reads CASSHSGQSYEQYF. Here the CDR3 DNA reads TGCGCCAGCAGCCACTCTGGACAGTCCTACGAGCAGTACTTC.

This chain connects TRBV5-1 to TRBJ2-1, with a tentative D call TRBD1 (5 bases). From germline, CDR1 is SGHRS and CDR2 YFSETQ. V lost 0 bases, J lost 9 bases, and 13 bases lay in between. The CDR3 length is 14 residues. The CDR3 nucleotides read TGCGCCAGCAGCTTGGGGACCCAGGGAACTGAGCAGTTCTTC. Translated: CASSLGTQGTEQFF.

Written as DNA, the CDR3 is TGTGCCAGCAGCGTAGGAACTAGTCGGGCCGGGGAGCTGTTTTTT. It translates to CASSVGTSRAGELFF. The rearrangement links TRBV9 to TRBJ2-2; a possible D gene is TRBD2 (5 bases). CDR1 and CDR2 from the germline V gene are SGDLS and YYNGEE. The V and J ends lost 0 bases and 6 bases respectively, with 12 bases between them. The CDR3 has 15 residues.

This clone was counted once. This chain links TRBV30 with TRBJ2-6; 9 bases are shared with TRBD2. The germline V gene encodes CDR1 GTSNPN and CDR2 SVGIG (reference sequence). The trim removed 4 bases at V and 3 bases at J, leaving 10 bases unmatched. The CDR3 is 17 residues long. In DNA form, the CDR3 reads TGTGCCTGGACGGGCGGGGGGGCTTTTTATGGGGCCAACGTCCTGACTTTC. It encodes CAWTGGGAFYGANVLTF.

The chain employs TRBV5-4 and TRBJ1-1; 9 bases are a match to TRBD1. The trim removed 6 bases at V and 2 bases at J, leaving 5 bases unmatched. CDR3 size: 14 residues. Germline values: CDR1 SGHNT, CDR2 YYREEE (reference sequence). CDR3 DNA sequence: TGTGCCAGCATTAAGGACAGGGGTAACACTGAAGCTTTCTTT. Translating it yields CASIKDRGNTEAFF.

With respect to this clone: This sample also contains other DNA sequences that code for the same CDR3. The chain carries TRBV5-1 and TRBJ2-7; TRBD1 aligns across 9 bases. The CDR3 sequence is 15 residues long. Germline V gene sequence: CDR1 SGHRS, CDR2 YFSETQ. V trimming: 3 bases; J trimming: 2 bases; junction bases outside the gene matches: 6. The CDR3 DNA reads TGCGCCAGCAGCTCGTCCGGGACAGGGCCCTACGAGCAGTACTTC. The encoded protein is CASSSSGTGPYEQYF.

The chain joins TRBV15 to TRBJ1-6; D not resolved. This CDR3 has 13 amino acids. V was clipped by 1 base and J by 6 bases, with 4 bases between them. CDR1 and CDR2 from the germline V gene are LNHNV and YYDKDF (reference sequence). The CDR3 nucleotides read TGTGCCACCAGCAGAGTCCCTAATTCACCCCTCCACTTT. Translating it yields CATSRVPNSPLHF.

This chain joins TRBV2 and TRBJ1-2; a possible D gene is TRBD1 (5 bases). V lost 11 bases, J lost 4 bases, and 17 bases lay in between. The CDR3 consists of 13 residues. In germline, CDR1 is SNHLY, CDR2 FYNNEI. CDR3 sequence reads: CAARGAKSYGYTF. In DNA, the CDR3 is TGTGCCGCGAGAGGGGCCAAAAGCTATGGCTACACCTTC.

This sequence joins TRBV10-3 and TRBJ2-6; no clear D gene. Trimming took 4 bases from V and 2 from J, leaving 6 bases between them. Per the germline V gene, CDR1 is ENHRY and CDR2 is SYGVKD. This CDR3 comprises 14 residues. The CDR3 sequence is CAISAGAGANVLTF. CDR3 in DNA: TGTGCCATCAGTGCCGGCGCTGGGGCCAACGTCCTGACTTTC.

The chain couples TRBV5-1 to TRBJ1-3, with D possibly being TRBD1 (5 bases). Germline CDR1 SGHRS, CDR2 YFSETQ. The CDR3 length is 15 residues. Trimming removed 2 bases at V and 2 bases at J, with 11 bases between. CDR3 nucleotides: TGCGCCAGCAGCTTTTGGGGGGAGCCTGGAAACACCATATATTTT. Its protein product is CASSFWGEPGNTIYF.

The rearrangement links TRBV4-2 to TRBJ1-4; TRBD1 agrees at 9 bases. Trimming at V came to 5 bases and at J to 8 bases, leaving 6 bases not matched to a gene. In germline, CDR1 is LGHNA, CDR2 YNFKEQ. The CDR3 consists of 14 residues. This CDR3 reads CASSGQGSSEKLFF. The CDR3 coding sequence is TGTGCCAGCAGCGGACAGGGGAGCAGCGAAAAACTGTTTTTT.

V usage is TRBV6-5 and J usage is TRBJ1-2, with D maybe TRBD1 (5 bases). The length of the CDR3 is 15 residues. Trimming shortened V by 6 bases and J by 3 bases, and 17 bases separated the two germline ends. In germline, CDR1 is MNHEY, CDR2 SVGAGI. The CDR3 reads CASRLMTAPYYGYTF. CDR3 coding DNA: TGTGCCAGCAGACTCATGACAGCCCCCTACTATGGCTACACCTTC.

The chain uses TRBV19 and TRBJ2-1; D tentatively fits TRBD1 or TRBD2 (5 bases each). CDR3 length equals 14 residues. Germline V gives CDR1 LNHDA, CDR2 SQIVND (reference sequence). Trimming left V 4 bases short and J 6 bases short, with 13 bases between. CDR3 region: CASSTKGTGNEQFF. In nucleotides, the CDR3 is TGTGCCAGTAGTACCAAAGGGACGGGCAATGAGCAGTTCTTC.

Only one count was recorded for this clone. The J gene is TRBJ1-4, the V gene TRBV27; 10 bases fit TRBD1. J was trimmed by 10 bases and V by 3 bases; bases with no gene match: 5. Germline CDR1 is MNHEY and CDR2 is SMNVEV (reference sequence). The CDR3 is made up of 14 amino acids. CDR3 DNA: TGTGCCAGCAGTTTCGACAGGGGGCCGGGAAAACTGTTTTTT. It yields the protein CASSFDRGPGKLFF.

This clone is judged medium-sized. V and J are TRBV19 and TRBJ1-6, with a tentative D call TRBD1 (6 bases). Deletions cut 5 bases from V and 13 bases from J, with 15 bases between. Germline V gene data show CDR1 as LNHDA and CDR2 as SQIVND (reference sequence). The CDR3 totals 13 residues. CDR3 coding DNA: TGTGCCAGTAGTCCCCGACAGGATCTCCCCCTCCACTTT. Amino acids: CASSPRQDLPLHF.

The table lists this clone with a few counts. The CDR3 coding sequence is TGCGCCAGCAGTCCCGCAGGACTCACAGATACGCAGTATTTT. Its translation: CASSPAGLTDTQYF. The V call is TRBV5-1, the J call TRBJ2-3; weak D call: TRBD2 (5 bases). Trimming left V 5 bases short and J 2 bases short, with 12 bases between. The CDR3 loop spans 14 amino acids. CDR1 SGHRS and CDR2 YFSETQ come from the germline V gene.